Sequencing of this T cell receptor (beta chain) was carried out in a study of cytomegalovirus exposure and HLA in healthy donors (dated by TCRdb to the late 2010s). About the investigation overall: An earlier analysis of a few hundred of the donors reported approximately 280 Gb of sequence data and 117 million unique TCR beta sequences obtained from some 170 million T cells. Around 330 gigabases of sequencing data and around 80 million unique TCR sequences made up an early release that covered approximately 650 HLA-typed donors. Of the 350 to 450 genotyped donors, 65% to 90% fell in the genetic ancestry cluster associated with self-reported Caucasian donors. The aim of the study was to test whether cataloging public T cell receptors could identify signatures of past pathogen exposure. The study profiled the T cell repertoires of fewer than 850 subjects by immunosequencing and related them to cytomegalovirus serostatus. Besides the first cohort of around 700 subjects, a separate validation cohort made up of over 100 different subjects was used. To predict cytomegalovirus infection status, the study combined high-throughput TCR immunosequencing, statistical association of individual TCRs with disease status, and machine learning. In a later analysis, previously published TCR beta repertoires from hundreds of donors were re-analyzed and high-resolution HLA genotyping was added so that TCR occurrence patterns could be studied. The later analysis used no new phenotypic data to find candidate immune exposures, relying instead on TCR beta sequences and their occurrence across donors. To decide whether each TCR beta V gene segment behaved as functional or pseudogenic, an earlier analysis of some 540 of the donors relied on high-throughput TCR beta sequencing. Donor age, sex, ethnicity and CMV serostatus were compiled alongside the repertoire data. In a later genetic analysis, genome-wide SNP genotypes for about 55% of the 666 donors were used, and that subset was treated as a discovery cohort. Every discovery cohort repertoire had been produced on one sequencing platform. HLA typing covered class I and class II loci at four-digit resolution. Typing coverage varied by locus: 629-630 donors for A, B, C, DRB1 and DQB1; approximately 520 for DQA1; nearly 610 for DPA1; 450 to 480 for DPB1. Because of strong linkage in the cohort, roughly 5 DR-DQ haplotypes were treated as single units for association and clustering. Among about 360 genotyped donors of the cohort, an average of roughly 240,000 unique TCR beta nucleotide sequences were sequenced per donor, around 20% of them non-productive. The study at large found these results: According to a later analysis, TCR association rates differed among HLA loci, with DRB1 alleles showing the most associated TCRs and HLA-C alleles showing the fewest. Only TCR beta chains were sequenced in this cohort, and the absence of alpha or paired-chain data limited detectable features. Across donors, most TCR sequences were observed very rarely, whereas some public TCRs were present in many individuals. A later genetic analysis reported fewer N-insertions in productive TCRs among donors in an Asian-associated ancestry cluster than the roughly 690-donor mean. In a later analysis, HLA-associated TCR beta chains were found to be more clonally expanded and to have lower generation probabilities than equally common non-associated chains. An earlier analysis of approximately 500 of the donors showed that most TCR beta V segments appeared in productive rearrangements either about 87% or about 30% of the time, which broadly matched IMGT annotations. In a later analysis, several top co-occurrence clusters were reported to appear linked to parvovirus B19, influenza, CMV and Epstein-Barr virus. In a later genetic analysis, a missense DCLRE1C variant was associated with V-gene and J-gene trimming of TCR beta chains, and the association was replicated in an independent cohort. Roughly uniform sequencing depth across donors was assumed in presence/absence analyses, although this assumption may not hold. The classifier was reported to diagnose cytomegalovirus status with high specificity and sensitivity in both the original cohort and the validation cohort. A further reported finding was that TCR beta sequences accurately predicted the HLA-A and HLA-B alleles for most subjects in the first cohort. In a later analysis, 16,951 TCR beta sequences were associated with specific HLA alleles at a false discovery rate of 0.05. The earlier analysis of a few hundred of the donors excluded 15 to 20 rarely observed V segments, including chromosome 9 orphons, because counts were too low. Because HLA typing was missing for some donors at each locus, association tests included only the typed subset. A few of the identified cytomegalovirus-associated TCR beta chains were confirmed in vitro to be specific for cytomegalovirus antigens. A total of roughly 160 TCR beta chains were listed by the study as associated with cytomegalovirus. The authors suggested that the approach could potentially be extended to other disease states and immunological phenotypes. CMV serostatus was the only immune exposure information available for the cohort. Correlated functional status among segregating V segments might reflect linkage disequilibrium, but an unknown experimental factor could not be ruled out. Some IMGT-functional V segments, including TRBV6-2 and TRBV6-3, could not be distinguished by the 87-base-pair reads and were therefore excluded. Most CMV-associated TCR beta chains appeared to be HLA-restricted in a later analysis, and the HLA associations seemed to be driven largely by CMV exposure. A cluster of highly shared sequence variants was judged likely to represent a technical artifact of the sequencing pipeline. When HLA alleles, especially DR and DQ, strongly co-occurred, TCR associations were difficult to assign to individual alleles.

The cohort was made up of under 800 healthy bone marrow donors. All cohort members were sampled while nominally healthy, although unrecorded immune exposures were likely present. The donor tested CMV seronegative and was one of the 352 seronegative cohort members. Every donor gave a peripheral blood sample, and the peripheral blood mononuclear cells from that sample were used for TCR beta sequencing. Genomic DNA was extracted from the blood cell samples with the Qiagen DNeasy Blood Extraction Kit. Spanning cysteine to phenylalanine, the CDR3 consists of 12 amino acids. Only the CDR3 DNA is retained, 36 bases long and in frame from the first base. The junction shows trimming of 7 bases on V and 7 bases on J, plus 13 bases between the germline ends. Taken from the germline V gene (reference sequence), the CDR1 and CDR2 loops are SEHNR and FQNEAQ. Receptor libraries were prepared by the immunoSEQ multiplex PCR assay. The multiplex PCR relied on a mix of 60 forward primers for TCR Vbeta segments and 13 reverse primers for TCR Jbeta segments. Amplification of the CDR3 region of rearranged TCR beta genes was performed with a multiplex PCR assay on genomic DNA. On the Illumina HiSeq System, the amplified TCR beta libraries were sequenced as 87-base-pair reads. Concerning the study's data processing: In a later analysis, about 80 million unique TCR beta chains were counted across the approximately 620 repertoires, and approximately 11 million of these chains were shared by at least two donors. Raw reads were error-corrected and collapsed into unique sequences with a nearest-neighbor algorithm that merged closely related sequences to remove PCR and sequencing errors. To assign V, D and J gene segments, CDR3 sequences were aligned to IMGT reference sequences. Each retained sequence needed at least a six-nucleotide match to both a V gene segment and a J gene segment. A rearrangement counted as productive if the CDR3 had no stop codons and remained in frame with V and J, and every other rearrangement counted as non-productive. CDR3 was defined according to IMGT convention as the region running from the second conserved V-encoded cysteine to the conserved J-encoded phenylalanine. The earlier analysis of about 560 of the donors excluded any sequence lacking an unambiguous match to a single V gene segment. In an earlier analysis of 450 to 750 of the donors, a V segment was called functional when productive rearrangements were above 56.7%, and segregating when the standard deviation between donors exceeded 5%. A statistical classification framework was built for diagnosing cytomegalovirus status from the catalog of TCR beta chain sequences. V and J gene assignment, in a later analysis, came from comparing TCR nucleotide sequences with IMGT/GENE-DB human TR gene sequences. The TCRdist pipeline was used in a later analysis to assign CDR3 sequences and most-parsimonious VDJ recombination scenarios. In a later analysis, every TCR beta chain was defined by the combination of its CDR3 amino acid sequence and its V-gene family, and reads without a unique V-gene family were dropped. A later analysis removed 550 to 650 highly shared, low-generation-probability nucleotide sequences to deal with suspected cross-contamination and a sequencing artifact. A later analysis calculated a clonal expansion index for each public chain from normalized within-repertoire ranks of inferred template counts. Generation probabilities in a later analysis came from a VDJ recombination model fitted to out-of-frame rearrangements, and those results were checked against IGoR. Hypergeometric tests were used in a later analysis to score TCR-TCR, TCR-HLA and TCR-CMV co-occurrence, with a repertoire-size bias correction applied to the TCR pairs. False discovery rates were estimated in a later analysis by permuting HLA or CMV assignments 20 times. A later analysis grouped co-occurring TCRs with DBSCAN, adding TCRdist sequence similarity when clustering within HLA-allele-positive subsets. Co-occurrence clustering excluded repertoires with fewer than 30,000 or more than 120,000 public chains, plus five with anomalous nucleotide sharing. The clones in this table, taken by TCRdb from immuneACCESS, are in-frame only. Not every clone is retained; where verified, under half of the shortfall comes from an unresolved V gene, and the cause of the rest is unknown. D and trimming come from the DNA, and the V and J calls and clone size come from that table. This sample is represented by about 160,000 clones; 84% of them were singletons. The top ten clones comprise under 1.1% of the sample.

Of note for this clone: Its antigen remains unidentified. The record has no base qualities; no much larger clone is one base away.

This receptor was identified in a man younger than 40 in good health and CMV-seronegative. The sequencing sample was made of PBMCs. The chain uses TRBV7-9 and TRBJ1-1; there is no confident call for the D gene. The DNA sequence is TGTGCCAGCACCACATGGGCCGGTGAAGCTTTCTTT. The resulting protein is CASTTWAGEAFF.